This T cell receptor (beta chain) came from a study of shared clonotypes between healthy human individuals. This clone was seen just once. Profiling relied on immunoSEQ multiplex PCR, and the TCRdb table lists in-frame clones only, not all of them. The sample consists of about 2.4 million clones, around nine tenths of them appearing once. Germline lookup yields CDR1 SGHTA and CDR2 FQGTGA. The length of the CDR3 is 18 residues. V shed 5 bases and J 1 base; nucleotides not matched to a gene: 11. V usage is TRBV7-3 and J usage is TRBJ2-2, with 9 bases lining up with TRBD1. The specimen was naive CD4+ T cells sorted from blood. Subset here: CD45RA+ positively selected. The TCR comes from a man younger than 35 in good health. The DNA of the CDR3 is TGTGCCAGCAGCCCCCGGGACAGGGCGGGAAAGAACACCGGGGAGCTGTTTTTT. Protein product: CASSPRDRAGKNTGELFF.